This T cell receptor (beta chain) originates from a study of OX40 agonist ivuxolimab in advanced cancers. Background on the study: It was ivuxolimab, an agonistic anti-OX40 (CD134) antibody, that patients were treated with. Eligibility rules accepted prior anti-PD-1, anti-PD-L1 or anti-CTLA-4 therapy, and around 40% had some. Mean age around 64 years, range about 23 to 85; approximately 83% male. Overall study results and limits: Averaging showed that CD8+ T cells had more expanded clones than CD4+ did.

Only in-frame clones appear in the TCRdb table, and some are missing; sequencing was by immunoSEQ multiplex PCR. The repertoire has about 110,000 clones, 75% to 95% of them found once; the top ten carry 0.66%. CDR1 is SGHAT, CDR2 FQNNGV, per germline. The CDR3 is made up of 16 amino acids. The V and J ends lost 5 bases and 12 bases, in that order; junction bases with no gene match: 14. In regard to this clone: The antigen remains undetermined.

The clonotype originates from an adult with an advanced solid tumor such as melanoma, head and neck, liver or kidney cancer. This rearrangement joins TRBV11-2 to TRBJ2-1; TRBD2 matches 12 bases. The source material was CD4+ or CD8+ T cells sorted from blood, sampled in a trial of the OX40 agonist ivuxolimab. The CDR3 region has the DNA TGTGCCAGCAGCCGACCGGGACTAGCGGGTCACCTGGGGCAGTTCTTC. It is translated as CASSRPGLAGHLGQFF.